These 15 T cell receptor beta chains were sequenced from one sample in a study of blood T cell repertoires in COVID-19. Clones were read by immunoSEQ multiplex PCR, and TCRdb kept only the in-frame ones, dropping some. The sample has roughly 260,000 clones, 88% seen once. Sequencing used peripheral blood. The source of these receptors is a man in his fifties or sixties who had recovered from COVID-19.

The V call is TRBV2, the J call TRBJ1-5; 7 bases line up with TRBD1. The germline CDR1 and CDR2 sequences are SNHLY and FYNNEI. The junction had 2 bases not matched to a gene; V was cut back by 3 bases and J by 0 bases. The CDR3 length is 15 residues. In DNA form, the CDR3 reads TGTGCCAGCAGTGAGGACAGGAGTAGCAATCAGCCCCAGCATTTT. Its protein product is CASSEDRSSNQPQHF.

V gene TRBV29-1 combines with J gene TRBJ1-2; D is unresolved. V lost 3 bases and J 6 bases, leaving 11 bases between the germline ends. The CDR3 has 12 amino acids. Germline lookup yields CDR1 SQVTM and CDR2 ANQGSEA. The CDR3 reads CSVDRTEDGYTF. In nucleotides, the CDR3 is TGCAGCGTTGATAGGACGGAGGATGGCTACACCTTC.

The rearrangement uses TRBV6-6 and TRBJ1-5, with D possibly TRBD1 on 6 matching bases. Trimming left V 7 bases short and J 5 bases short, with 15 bases between. Germline V gene sequence: CDR1 MNHNY, CDR2 SVGAGI (reference sequence). The CDR3 sequence is 14 residues long. In DNA form, the CDR3 reads TGTGCCAGCAACAGGCAGGGGAGGGATCAGCCCCAGCATTTT. The encoded protein is CASNRQGRDQPQHF.

This chain links TRBV11-2 with TRBJ2-7, with D maybe TRBD1 (6 bases). CDR3 size: 14 residues. Trimming removed 2 bases from V and 7 bases from J, with 15 bases in between. CDR1 SGHAT and CDR2 FQNNGV come from the germline V gene. The chain's CDR3 is CASSLPGQIPEQYF. DNA of the CDR3: TGTGCCAGCAGCTTACCCGGACAGATCCCTGAGCAGTACTTC. The entire variable domain, with the rest obtained from reference TRBV11-2 and TRBJ2-7, is as follows: EAGVAQSPRYKIIEKRQSVAFWCNPISGHATLYWYQQILGQGPKLLIQFQNNGVVDDSQLPKDRFSAERLKGVDSTLKIQPAKLEDSAVYLCASSLPGQIPEQYFGPGTRLTVT.

This chain connects TRBV5-4 to TRBJ2-7; perhaps TRBD2 as D (6 bases). The CDR3 has 17 residues. Trimming removed 3 bases at V and 0 bases at J, with 19 bases between. In germline, CDR1 is SGHNT, CDR2 YYREEE (reference sequence). The CDR3 region is CASSSRGLRDSSYEQYF. CDR3 DNA sequence: TGTGCCAGCAGCTCCCGGGGGTTGCGGGATAGCTCCTACGAGCAGTACTTC.

This sequence joins TRBV7-2 and TRBJ2-2, with 14 bases matching TRBD2. The CDR3 is 18 residues long. Germline V gene data show CDR1 as SGHTA and CDR2 as FQGNSA. Germline trimming cut 2 bases from V and 6 bases from J; bases unmatched to any gene: 8. The CDR3 DNA sequence: TGTGCCAGCAGCTTAACTCACATGACTAGCGGGGGGGCCGGGGAGCTGTTTTTT. The encoded protein is CASSLTHMTSGGAGELFF. Using reference TRBV7-2 and TRBJ2-2 for the parts outside the CDR3, the full variable domain is GAGVSQSPSNKVTEKGKDVELRCDPISGHTALYWYRQSLGQGLEFLIYFQGNSAPDKSGLPSDRFSAERTGGSVSTLTIQRTQQEDSAVYLCASSLTHMTSGGAGELFFGEGSRLTVL.

The rearrangement joins TRBV18 to TRBJ1-2, with TRBD1 as a possible D gene (6 bases). This CDR3 is 13 amino acids long. The V and J ends lost 6 bases and 2 bases respectively, with 10 bases between them. Germline V CDR1 and CDR2: KGHSH, LQKENI. CDR3 nucleotides: TGTGCCAGCTCCTACGACAGGAACTATGGCTACACCTTC. Amino acid sequence: CASSYDRNYGYTF.

In its sample, this clone was seen once. The chain uses TRBV18 and TRBJ1-2; 8 bases map to TRBD1. V gave up 4 bases and J gave up 5 bases; unmatched junction bases: 12. This CDR3 is 16 amino acids long. Germline CDR1 and CDR2: KGHSH and LQKENI. The CDR3 sequence is CASSQNRQGIGYGYTF. The CDR3 DNA is TGTGCCAGCTCACAGAACAGACAGGGGATCGGGTATGGCTACACCTTC.

The genes are TRBV6-1 and TRBJ2-7, with a possible D match to TRBD1 (5 bases). Trimming cost V 2 bases and J 0 bases, with 11 bases left between them. CDR1 is MNHNS, CDR2 SASEGT, per germline. This CDR3 has 15 residues. CDR3 DNA sequence: TGTGCCAGCAGTGAATATTACAGGCCCTCCTACGAGCAGTACTTC. This encodes CASSEYYRPSYEQYF.

The chain uses TRBV7-6 and TRBJ1-4, with a tentative D call TRBD1 (5 bases). Germline V gene lookup returns CDR1 SGHVS and CDR2 FNYEAQ. This CDR3 has 16 amino acids. The V gene lost 4 bases and the J gene lost 4 bases, with 16 bases spanning the gap. CDR3 in amino acids: CASSSQGAGYNEKLFF. As DNA, the CDR3 is TGTGCCAGCAGCTCCCAAGGGGCAGGATATAATGAAAAACTGTTTTTT.

The chain links TRBV5-1 to TRBJ1-1, with D maybe TRBD1 (5 bases). The CDR3 is 15 amino acids. Trimming removed 2 bases at V and 1 base at J, with 12 bases between. CDR1 and CDR2 from the germline V gene are SGHRS and YFSETQ. As DNA, the CDR3 is TGCGCCAGCAGCTTTCAAGCACAGGCGAACACTGAAGCTTTCTTT. Encoded protein: CASSFQAQANTEAFF.

This rearrangement joins TRBV29-1 to TRBJ1-2; D is perhaps TRBD1 (6 bases). The CDR3 is 13 amino acids. Germline lookup yields CDR1 SQVTM and CDR2 ANQGSEA. V was pared by 3 bases and J by 2 bases, with 10 bases between. The CDR3 loop is CSVEDSFNYGYTF. The DNA for the CDR3 is TGCAGCGTTGAGGACAGTTTCAACTATGGCTACACCTTC.

The chain couples TRBV6-5 to TRBJ1-1, with D hard to call. The V end lost 7 bases, the J end lost 3 bases, and 15 bases lay between the germline ends. From germline, CDR1 is MNHEY and CDR2 SVGAGI. This CDR3 has 14 amino acids. DNA of the CDR3: TGTGCCAGCACCCCATTGGGAGGGTACACTGAAGCTTTCTTT. Translation gives CASTPLGGYTEAFF.

This clone has a single count. V and J are TRBV6-5 and TRBJ2-1; 9 bases line up with TRBD1. V lost 0 bases and J lost 6; bases outside the gene matches: 6. Germline V lookup: CDR1 MNHEY, CDR2 SVGAGI. This CDR3 comprises 16 residues. The CDR3 sequence: CASSYSGDRETNEQFF. CDR3 DNA sequence: TGTGCCAGCAGTTACTCGGGGGACAGGGAAACCAATGAGCAGTTCTTC.

This chain joins TRBV7-8 and TRBJ1-2; D unresolved. Per germline, CDR1 SGHVS and CDR2 FQNEAQ. Trimming removed 2 bases from V and 6 bases from J, with 10 bases in between. The CDR3 loop spans 13 amino acids. The CDR3 region has the DNA TGTGCCAGCAGCTTATTTAGCGGGGATGGCTACACCTTC. This codes for CASSLFSGDGYTF.